Below, 21 T cell receptor beta chains from the same sample are listed, as sequenced in a study of regulatory T cells in long-lasting Graves disease. To make TCR beta libraries, researchers used iRepertoire HTBI primers and Arm-PCR of CDR3 regions. TCRdb called the multiplex PCR reads again in MiXCR, with one record for every CDR3 protein. This sample has fewer than 650,000 distinct CDR3 sequences, with 16% found just once. Noted time point: newly diagnosed GD, antithyroid drugs for less than 3 months. Extracted PBMC RNA gave rise to the TCR library. These same records also appear under a second study, on T cells in Graves' hyperthyroidism and ophthalmopathy.

This specimen consisted of peripheral blood mononuclear cells (PBMCs), obtained at new diagnosis, from a patient treated with antithyroid drugs. Source of these receptors: a woman in her thirties with Graves disease.

This clonotype was recorded at least ten times. The chain couples TRBV3-1 to TRBJ2-7; 13 bases map to TRBD2. The CDR3 runs to 15 residues. CDR1 and CDR2 (germline): LGHDT, YNNKEL (reference sequence). V lost 5 bases to trimming and J lost 3 bases; unmatched junction nucleotides: 4. CDR3 nucleotides: TGTGCCAGCAGCTATGGGACTAGCGGGAACTACGAGCAGTACTTC. Its translation is CASSYGTSGNYEQYF.

The chain employs TRBV30 and TRBJ1-2; D perhaps matches TRBD1 (6 bases). This CDR3 is 12 amino acids long. V gave up 0 bases and J gave up 7 bases, with 9 bases separating them. The germline V gene has CDR1 GTSNPN and CDR2 SVGIG (reference sequence). Here the CDR3 reads CAWSVTGSGYTF. The CDR3 DNA sequence: TGTGCCTGGAGTGTAACAGGGAGTGGCTACACCTTC.

Many counts were recorded for this clonotype. CDR3 residues: CASRSAPGTGDYEQYF. The CDR3 region has the DNA TGTGCCAGCAGGTCTGCTCCCGGGACAGGGGACTACGAGCAGTACTTC. The chain employs TRBV2 and TRBJ2-7; the match to TRBD1 covers 10 bases. This CDR3 has 16 residues. Germline loops: CDR1 SNHLY, CDR2 FYNNEI. The junction had 11 bases not matched to a gene; V was cut back by 6 bases and J by 3 bases.

This clonotype was counted at least ten times. V is TRBV11-3 and J is TRBJ2-5; no clear D. V was shortened by 2 bases and J by 4 bases, with 5 bases between the two germline ends. Germline lookup yields CDR1 SGHNT and CDR2 YENEEA. This CDR3 is built from 12 residues. The CDR3 sequence is CASSLHSETQYF. The CDR3 DNA sequence: TGTGCCAGCAGCTTACACTCAGAGACCCAGTACTTC. Full variable domain (outside the CDR3, taken from reference TRBV11-3 and TRBJ2-5): EAGVVQSPRYKIIEKKQPVAFWCNPISGHNTLYWYLQNLGQGPELLIRYENEEAVDDSQLPKDRFSAERLKGVDSTLKIQPAELGDSAVYLCASSLHSETQYFGPGTRLLVL.

This clonotype was counted between two and nine times. The chain recombines TRBV5-6 with TRBJ2-1; D assignment may be TRBD1 or TRBD2 (5 bases each). V was shortened by 3 bases and J by 3 bases, with 16 bases between the two germline ends. Germline assignment: CDR1 SGHDT and CDR2 YYEEEE. The CDR3 covers 16 residues. CDR3 nucleotide sequence: TGTGCCAGCAGCTGGGCCGGGACGCAAATCTACAATGAGCAGTTCTTC. As protein: CASSWAGTQIYNEQFF.

This clonotype came up many times. The chain employs TRBV20-1 and TRBJ1-1; the match to TRBD1 covers 7 bases. Germline V gene data show CDR1 as DFQATT and CDR2 as SNEGSKA (reference sequence). The V segment lost 3 bases and the J segment 1 base; nucleotides outside the gene matches: 5. The CDR3 contains 14 residues. The CDR3 nucleotides are TGCAGTGCTAGTTCAGGGGGGGGGAACACTGAAGCTTTCTTT. Residues: CSASSGGGNTEAFF.

This clonotype has at least ten counts. The chain joins TRBV10-3 to TRBJ1-1; D gene unclear. Germline CDR1 and CDR2: ENHRY and SYGVKD. This CDR3 region has 13 residues. V lost 6 bases to trimming and J lost 0 bases, with 8 bases between them. CDR3 residues: CAISSFMNTEAFF. The CDR3 bases are TGTGCCATCAGCTCCTTTATGAACACTGAAGCTTTCTTT.

This clonotype was found a few times. The rearrangement links TRBV19 to TRBJ2-7, with a weak D call TRBD1 (5 bases). Germline V lookup: CDR1 LNHDA, CDR2 SQIVND (reference sequence). Deletions cut 3 bases from V and 2 bases from J, with 14 bases between. CDR3 length equals 15 residues. CDR3 coding DNA: TGTGCCAGTAGTATCCTTGTGGGGCCCGCCTACGAGCAGTACTTC. Translated, it gives CASSILVGPAYEQYF. Full variable domain (missing parts from reference TRBV19 and TRBJ2-7): DGGITQSPKYLFRKEGQNVTLSCEQNLNHDAMYWYRQDPGQGLRLIYYSQIVNDFQKGDIAEGYSVSREKKESFPLTVTSAQKNPTAFYLCASSILVGPAYEQYFGPGTRLTVT.

This clonotype was counted many times. V is TRBV12-3 or TRBV12-4 and J is TRBJ2-3, with D hard to call. The V and J ends lost 8 bases and 6 bases respectively, with 12 bases between them. CDR3 length: 12 amino acids. The CDR3 loop reads CASAPTWDTQYF. CDR3 DNA sequence: TGTGCCAGCGCCCCGACTTGGGATACGCAGTATTTT.

The rearrangement uses TRBV20-1 and TRBJ2-1; tentative D call: TRBD1 (6 bases). CDR3 size: 16 residues. The V and J ends lost 1 base and 0 bases respectively, with 13 bases between them. From germline, CDR1 is DFQATT and CDR2 SNEGSKA (reference sequence). The CDR3 spells CSARGPRDNSYNEQFF. CDR3 coding DNA: TGCAGTGCTAGAGGGCCTCGGGACAACTCCTACAATGAGCAGTTCTTC.

The V gene is TRBV20-1, the J gene TRBJ2-4; the D is unclear. This CDR3 spans 14 amino acids. CDR1 is DFQATT, CDR2 SNEGSKA, per germline (reference sequence). With 6 bases removed from V and 1 base from J, the gap between germline ends came to 13 bases. This CDR3 is CSAQASLAKNIQYF. As DNA, the CDR3 is TGCAGTGCCCAGGCATCCTTGGCCAAAAACATTCAGTACTTC.

This chain joins TRBV28 and TRBJ2-7; the D gene is possibly TRBD1 (6 bases). The CDR3 spans 11 residues. Germline CDR1 reads MDHEN; CDR2 reads SYDVKM. V lost 7 bases, J lost 6 bases, and 10 bases lay in between. DNA for the CDR3: TGTGCCAGCAAGCAGGGGTTCGAGCAGTACTTC. Translated: CASKQGFEQYF.

This clonotype was detected ten times or more. The CDR3 DNA is TGCGCCAGCAGCTTCGGGACAGGGGTTACTGAAGCTTTCTTT. This codes for CASSFGTGVTEAFF. The chain links TRBV5-1 to TRBJ1-1; 10 nucleotides align to TRBD1. CDR1 is SGHRS, CDR2 YFSETQ, per germline. V shed 2 bases, J shed 5 bases, and the junction held 3 bases outside the gene matches. This CDR3 is built from 14 residues.

This clonotype was recorded a few times. The V gene is TRBV30, the J gene TRBJ1-1; no definite D call. Deletions cut 5 bases from V and 8 bases from J, with 18 bases between. CDR1 GTSNPN and CDR2 SVGIG come from the germline V gene (reference sequence). The CDR3 runs to 13 residues. The chain's CDR3 is CAWLRVSGEEAFF. Here the CDR3 DNA reads TGTGCCTGGCTAAGGGTTAGTGGGGAAGAAGCTTTCTTT. The variable domain in full, with the rest retrieved from reference TRBV30 and TRBJ1-1, is SQTIHQWPATLVQPVGSPLSLECTVEGTSNPNLYWYRQAAGRGLQLLFYSVGIGQISSEVPQNLSASRPQDRQFILSSKKLLLSDSGFYLCAWLRVSGEEAFFGQGTRLTVV.

This clonotype was seen many times. The chain links TRBV20-1 to TRBJ2-7; 8 nucleotides line up with TRBD2. This CDR3 contains 15 residues. Germline V gene data show CDR1 as DFQATT and CDR2 as SNEGSKA (reference sequence). V lost 4 bases and J lost 6; bases outside the gene matches: 14. CDR3 DNA sequence: TGCAGTGCTAAAAAATCATTAGCGGGATCGGGCGAGCAGTACTTC. Protein: CSAKKSLAGSGEQYF.

V and J are TRBV27 and TRBJ2-7, with D possibly TRBD1 on 6 matching bases. This CDR3 has 14 amino acids. The germline V and J ends were trimmed by 7 bases and 2 bases, with 15 bases remaining between them. Germline CDR1 is MNHEY and CDR2 is SMNVEV (reference sequence). The CDR3 reads CASKVTGTTYEQYF. Here the CDR3 DNA reads TGTGCCAGCAAGGTGACAGGAACAACCTACGAGCAGTACTTC.

This clonotype was counted ten times or more. This chain uses TRBV6-5 with TRBJ2-5, with 10 bases that match TRBD2. Trimming at V came to 0 bases and at J to 5 bases, leaving 15 bases not matched to a gene. CDR3 length equals 19 residues. Germline V CDR1 and CDR2: MNHEY, SVGAGI. The CDR3: CASSYSIRGASGRFETQYF. The DNA for the CDR3 is TGTGCCAGCAGTTACTCGATACGGGGGGCTAGCGGGAGATTTGAGACCCAGTACTTC.

This clonotype has more than one count but fewer than ten. This chain joins TRBV20-1 and TRBJ2-5; no reliable D call. The CDR3 sequence is 11 residues long. The V end lost 4 bases, the J end lost 5 bases, and 8 bases lay between the germline ends. From germline, CDR1 is DFQATT and CDR2 SNEGSKA (reference sequence). This CDR3 reads CSATFLETQYF. The CDR3 nucleotides are TGCAGTGCTACTTTTCTGGAGACCCAGTACTTC.

The chain joins TRBV20-1 to TRBJ2-1; 15 nucleotides align to TRBD2. Losses at the gene ends were 1 base for V and 7 bases for J; bases not matched to a gene: 11. This CDR3 is 18 amino acids long. CDR1 and CDR2 from the germline V gene are DFQATT and SNEGSKA (reference sequence). For the CDR3, the DNA is TGCAGTGCTAGAGCGCTGGCGGGACTAGCGGGGGGTCAAAATGAGCAGTTCTTC. It specifies CSARALAGLAGGQNEQFF.

The gene calls are TRBV20-1 and TRBJ1-5; 12 bases fit TRBD1. The V and J ends lost 3 bases and 7 bases, in that order; junction bases with no gene match: 7. The CDR3 covers 15 residues. CDR1 and CDR2 from the germline V gene are DFQATT and SNEGSKA (reference sequence). The CDR3 sequence: CSASSGTGGRQPQHF. As DNA, the CDR3 is TGCAGTGCTAGTTCCGGGACAGGGGGCAGGCAGCCCCAGCATTTT.

This clonotype was counted between two and nine times. The rearrangement uses TRBV30 and TRBJ2-1; D call uncertain. The CDR3 length is 15 residues. Germline V gene data show CDR1 as GTSNPN and CDR2 as SVGIG (reference sequence). Deletions cut 2 bases from V and 7 bases from J, with 18 bases between. In DNA, the CDR3 is TGTGCCTGGAGTATGTCAGCCCTTGTTGGGAATGAGCAGTTCTTC. Protein product: CAWSMSALVGNEQFF.